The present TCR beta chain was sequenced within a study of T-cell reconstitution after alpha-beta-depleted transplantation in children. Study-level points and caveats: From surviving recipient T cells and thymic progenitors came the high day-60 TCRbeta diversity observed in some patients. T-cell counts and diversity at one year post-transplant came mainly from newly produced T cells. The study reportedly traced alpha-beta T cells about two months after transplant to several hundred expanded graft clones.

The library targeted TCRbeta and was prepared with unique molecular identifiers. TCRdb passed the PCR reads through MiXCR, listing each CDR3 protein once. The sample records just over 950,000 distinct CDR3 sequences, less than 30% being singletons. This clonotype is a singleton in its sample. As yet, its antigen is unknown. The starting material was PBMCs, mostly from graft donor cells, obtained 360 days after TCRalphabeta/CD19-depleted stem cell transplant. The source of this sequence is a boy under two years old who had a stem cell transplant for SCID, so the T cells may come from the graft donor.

The CDR3 here is CASSLGLGRNQETQYF. In DNA, the CDR3 is TGTGCCAGCAGCTTAGGGCTCGGACGGAACCAAGAGACCCAGTACTTC. The V gene is TRBV11-2, the J gene TRBJ2-5; no clear D gene. V was cut by 1 base and J by 0 bases, with 12 bases left in between. This CDR3 spans 16 amino acids. CDR1 SGHAT and CDR2 FQNNGV come from the germline V gene.